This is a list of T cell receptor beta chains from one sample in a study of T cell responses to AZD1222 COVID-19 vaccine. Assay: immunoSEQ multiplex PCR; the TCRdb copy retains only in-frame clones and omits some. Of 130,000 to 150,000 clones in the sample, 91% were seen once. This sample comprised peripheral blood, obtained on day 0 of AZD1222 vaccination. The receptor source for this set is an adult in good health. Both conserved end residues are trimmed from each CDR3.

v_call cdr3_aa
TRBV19 ASRKTGGGEKLF
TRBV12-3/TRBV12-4 ASSLRTLYEQY
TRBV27 ASRDGQQNSGNTIY
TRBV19 ASSILRGEANEQF
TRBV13 ASSLWTSGRGETQY
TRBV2 ASGPTSGHTDTQY
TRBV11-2 ASSPQQGQGTDTQY
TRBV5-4 ASSLDLAGGLLDEQF
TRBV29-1 SVGYMDGSSYEQY
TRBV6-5 ASGPSIRPDIQY
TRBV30 AWSDSYEQY
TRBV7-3 ASSLKGRGAEAF
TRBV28 ASSLIGLADEQY
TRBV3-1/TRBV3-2 ASFARTSGRANTGELF
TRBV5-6 ASSFGDTQY
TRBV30 AGVGSVTNEKLF
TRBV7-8 ASSLQGVGFQETQY
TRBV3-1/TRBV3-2 ASSPGLAGGIQETQY
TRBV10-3 ATQLPGQGPQETQY
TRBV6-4 ASSDSVQGIRGAF
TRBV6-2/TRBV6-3 ASSHPRDYTYNEQF
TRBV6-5 ASSSGQHSKSEQF
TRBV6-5 ASTVMSSGNTIY
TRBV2 ATEGASGYQETQY
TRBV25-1 ASSTSGGNQPQH
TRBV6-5 ASSRDRGPWGYT
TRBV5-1 ASSLTTTGLGNTIY
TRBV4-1 ASSQDYLEGDRNEQY
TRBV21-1 ASSKADFPNTGELF
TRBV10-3 AISESPVSQETQY
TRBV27 ASRSQGGHETQY
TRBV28 ASSLTPPSEQF
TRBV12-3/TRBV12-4 ASSPGRGTEAF
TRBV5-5 ASSLDGTGVGNTIY
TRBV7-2 ASSPQKKSENTEAF
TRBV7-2 ASSLVGSPGSMNTEAF
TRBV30 AWSGSGRINTEAF
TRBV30 AWSVFGFGYT
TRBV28 ASSLTGLVRYGYT
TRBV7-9 ASNPSGVDTEAF
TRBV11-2 ASSTRTRGNSPLH
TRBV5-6 ASSWLAGGYNEQF
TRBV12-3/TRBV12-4 ASSLTGYNEQY
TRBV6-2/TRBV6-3 ASSYPTVLGQETQY
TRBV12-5 ASVSGQSSGNTIY
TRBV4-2 ASSPGAGELF
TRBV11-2 ASSWGFEAF
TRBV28 ASKGRADYGYT
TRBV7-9 ASSYSSGALHQPQH
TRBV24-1 ATSDALTGTPTGELF
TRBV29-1 SAGVGQRNYGYT
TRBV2 ASSGAGGEQF
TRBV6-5 ASSPRVEGEAF
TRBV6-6 ASSPSGTGSYNEQF
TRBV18 ASSPLRRGGLQETQY
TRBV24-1 ATSDPDGAPYNEQF
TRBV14 ASSRGGPTDGYT
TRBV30 AWSGGPSSYEQY
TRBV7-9 ASSLGGSSLETQY
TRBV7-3 ASSLGGTNTEAF